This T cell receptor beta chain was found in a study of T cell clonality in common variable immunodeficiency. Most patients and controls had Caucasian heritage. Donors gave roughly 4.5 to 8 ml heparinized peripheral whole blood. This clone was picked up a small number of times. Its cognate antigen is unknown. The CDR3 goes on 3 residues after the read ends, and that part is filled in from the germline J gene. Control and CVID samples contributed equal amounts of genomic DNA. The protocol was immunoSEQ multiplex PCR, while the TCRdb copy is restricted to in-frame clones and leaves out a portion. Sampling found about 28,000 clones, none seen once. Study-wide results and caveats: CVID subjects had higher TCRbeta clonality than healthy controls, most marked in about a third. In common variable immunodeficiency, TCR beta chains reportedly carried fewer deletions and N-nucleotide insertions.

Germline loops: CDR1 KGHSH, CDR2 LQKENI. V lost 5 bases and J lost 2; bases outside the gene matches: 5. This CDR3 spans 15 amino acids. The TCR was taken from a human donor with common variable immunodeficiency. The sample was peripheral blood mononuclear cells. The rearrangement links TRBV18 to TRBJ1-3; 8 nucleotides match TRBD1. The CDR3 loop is CASSGRGQAGNTIYF. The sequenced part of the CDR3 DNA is TGTGCCAGCTCAGGAAGGGGACAGGCTGGAAACACC.